This T cell receptor beta chain was documented in a study of blood T cell repertoires in COVID-19. Study in general: The study drew acute and convalescent COVID-19 samples from the United States, Italy and Spain. T cells, B-cell-depleted T cells, or PBMCs supplied cDNA or gDNA.

Germline V gene lookup returns CDR1 MDHEN and CDR2 SYDVKM. Trimming left V 2 bases short and J 4 bases short, with 8 bases between. The CDR3 contains 14 residues. Per the original data handling: Estimates of nucleated cell counts were drawn from the amplification of reference gene primers. The repertoire was sequenced with immunoSEQ multiplex PCR; TCRdb's copy has only in-frame clones and lacks some. V and J calls and clone size are given by that table; D and trimming were obtained from the DNA. The sample holds some 350,000 clones; roughly 89% are singletons and the top ten take approximately 7%. The V call is TRBV28, the J call TRBJ1-4, with D uncertain. The source of this sequence is a man younger than 30 with active or convalescent COVID-19. Source material: peripheral blood. CDR3 coding DNA: TGTGCCAGCAGTTTACCGGGAGTTAATGAAAAACTGTTTTTT. Translating it yields CASSLPGVNEKLFF.